This is a list of T cell receptor beta chains from one sample in a study of T cell repertoires in cytomegalovirus infection. MiXCR, run by TCRdb on the reads, gives a single entry per CDR3 protein. The sample records 150,000 to 180,000 distinct CDR3 sequences, 23% being singletons. The source material was PBMCs. Source of these receptors: a human donor in good health (CMV status not recorded). Some clones in this sample may be carry-over from other donors' samples. CDR3s include the opening cysteine and the closing phenylalanine or tryptophan.

v_call,j_call,cdr3_aa
TRBV4-1,TRBJ1-5,CASSQEAAAPAQHF
TRBV7-9,TRBJ2-7,CASSFPGGAEQYF
TRBV28,TRBJ2-3,CASSLFLASKPTDTQYF
TRBV28,TRBJ2-3,CASSSSGQHAYTQYF
TRBV7-2,TRBJ2-3,CASSSSAGAGDTQYF
TRBV9,TRBJ2-7,CASSVGSGPGNEQYF
TRBV29-1,TRBJ2-2,CSYKGANTGELFF
TRBV20-1,TRBJ2-7,CSARRDAAGDEQYF
TRBV7-3,TRBJ2-1,CASSLTSRAYNEQFF
TRBV28,TRBJ1-5,CASSSGQGEYGQPQHF
TRBV20-1,TRBJ2-1,CSARPGTSGRAGEQFF
TRBV7-2,TRBJ2-7,CASSSSLAGGPYEQYF
TRBV4-2,TRBJ2-3,CASSQGPSGSTDTQYF
TRBV12-3/TRBV12-4,TRBJ1-5,CASRRESQPQHF
TRBV4-1,TRBJ1-1,CASSQTGFGAFF
TRBV29-1,TRBJ1-4,CSVVQGTNEKLFF
TRBV28,TRBJ1-1,CASSVQGDSEAFF
TRBV6-6,TRBJ2-7,CANSQGAYEQYF
TRBV7-2,TRBJ2-2,CASRVGVGELFF
TRBV18,TRBJ1-2,CASSPLDEYGYTF
TRBV28,TRBJ1-1,CASSIGANTEAFF
TRBV7-9,TRBJ1-1,CASSSQVSNTEAFF
TRBV7-2,TRBJ2-1,CASSVGLAGVGDEQSF
TRBV6-1,TRBJ1-2,CASSRGLRGYTF